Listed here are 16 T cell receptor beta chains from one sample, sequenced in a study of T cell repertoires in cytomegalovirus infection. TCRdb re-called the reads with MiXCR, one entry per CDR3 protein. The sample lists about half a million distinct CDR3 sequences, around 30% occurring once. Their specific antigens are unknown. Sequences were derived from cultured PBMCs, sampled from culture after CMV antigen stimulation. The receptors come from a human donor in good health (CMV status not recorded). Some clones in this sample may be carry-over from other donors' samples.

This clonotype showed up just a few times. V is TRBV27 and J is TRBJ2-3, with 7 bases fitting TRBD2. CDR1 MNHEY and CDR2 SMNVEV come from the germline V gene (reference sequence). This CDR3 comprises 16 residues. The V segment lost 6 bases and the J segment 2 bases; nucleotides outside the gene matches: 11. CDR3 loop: CASSLIGGRATDTQYF. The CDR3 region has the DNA TGTGCCAGCAGCCTCATTGGGGGGAGGGCCACAGATACGCAGTATTTT.

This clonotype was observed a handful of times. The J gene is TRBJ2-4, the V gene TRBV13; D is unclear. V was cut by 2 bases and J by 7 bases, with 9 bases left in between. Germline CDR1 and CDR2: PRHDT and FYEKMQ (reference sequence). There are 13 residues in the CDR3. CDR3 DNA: TGTGCCAGCAGCTTAAGATACGAGAACATTCAGTACTTC. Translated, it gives CASSLRYENIQYF.

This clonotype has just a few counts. As DNA, the CDR3 is TGTGCCAGCAGCCACGGTCCTTCATCCTACGAGCAGTACTTC. Residues: CASSHGPSSYEQYF. This chain connects TRBV7-8 to TRBJ2-7; no reliable D call. Trimming removed 5 bases at V and 1 base at J, with 12 bases between. This CDR3 has 14 amino acids. CDR1 SGHVS and CDR2 FQNEAQ come from the germline V gene.

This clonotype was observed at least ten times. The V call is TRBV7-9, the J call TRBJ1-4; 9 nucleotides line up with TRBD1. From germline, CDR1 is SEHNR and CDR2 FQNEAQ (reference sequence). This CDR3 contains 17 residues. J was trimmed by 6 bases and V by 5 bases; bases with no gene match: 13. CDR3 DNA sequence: TGTGCCAGCAGCCCCATGGACAGGGGAGTCGGCTATGAAAAACTGTTTTTT. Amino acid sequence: CASSPMDRGVGYEKLFF.

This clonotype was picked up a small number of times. CDR3 DNA sequence: TGTGCCAGCAGTTTGATGGGTTCCTACGAGCAGTACTTC. Its translation: CASSLMGSYEQYF. The rearrangement joins TRBV28 to TRBJ2-7; D is unclear. This CDR3 has 13 residues. V lost 3 bases and J 1 base, leaving 7 bases between the germline ends. Per germline, CDR1 MDHEN and CDR2 SYDVKM. Looking up the rest from reference TRBV28 and TRBJ2-7 gives the full variable domain: DVKVTQSSRYLVKRTGEKVFLECVQDMDHENMFWYRQDPGLGLRLIYFSYDVKMKEKGDIPEGYSVSREKKERFSLILESASTNQTSMYLCASSLMGSYEQYFGPGTRLTVT.

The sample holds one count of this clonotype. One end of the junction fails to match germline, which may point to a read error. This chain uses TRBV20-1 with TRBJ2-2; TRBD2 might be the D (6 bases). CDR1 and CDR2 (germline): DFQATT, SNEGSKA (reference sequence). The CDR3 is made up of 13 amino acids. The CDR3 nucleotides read TGCAGTGCTGGGCGGGACTCCACCGGGGAGCTGTCTTTT. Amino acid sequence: CSAGRDSTGELSF.

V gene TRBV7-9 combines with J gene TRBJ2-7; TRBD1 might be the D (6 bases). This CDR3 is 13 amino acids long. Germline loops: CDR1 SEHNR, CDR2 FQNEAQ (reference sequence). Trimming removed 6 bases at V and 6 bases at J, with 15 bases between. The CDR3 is CASSLIQGTEQYF. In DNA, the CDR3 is TGTGCCAGCAGTTTGATACAGGGCACCGAGCAGTACTTC.

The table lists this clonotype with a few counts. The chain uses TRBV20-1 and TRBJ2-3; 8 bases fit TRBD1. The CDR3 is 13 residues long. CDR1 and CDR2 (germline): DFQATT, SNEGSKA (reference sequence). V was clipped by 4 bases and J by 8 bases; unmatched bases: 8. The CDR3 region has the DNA TGCAGTGCTACCCAGGGGGCGGATCGTACGCAGTATTTT. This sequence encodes CSATQGADRTQYF.

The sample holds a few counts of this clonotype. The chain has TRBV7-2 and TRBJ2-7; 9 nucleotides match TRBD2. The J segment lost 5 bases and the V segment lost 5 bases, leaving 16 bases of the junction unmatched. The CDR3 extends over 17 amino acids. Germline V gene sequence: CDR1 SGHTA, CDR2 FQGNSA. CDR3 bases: TGTGCCAGCAGCCCCTTAGCGGGAGTAGTTATTAACGACGAGCAGTACTTC. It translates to CASSPLAGVVINDEQYF. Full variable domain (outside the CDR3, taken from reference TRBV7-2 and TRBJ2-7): GAGVSQSPSNKVTEKGKDVELRCDPISGHTALYWYRQSLGQGLEFLIYFQGNSAPDKSGLPSDRFSAERTGGSVSTLTIQRTQQEDSAVYLCASSPLAGVVINDEQYFGPGTRLTVT.

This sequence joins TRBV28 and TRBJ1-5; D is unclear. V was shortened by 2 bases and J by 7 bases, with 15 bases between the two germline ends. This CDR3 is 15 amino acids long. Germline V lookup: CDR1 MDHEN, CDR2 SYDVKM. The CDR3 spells CASSLTAPGRQPQHF. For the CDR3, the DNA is TGTGCCAGCAGTTTAACGGCTCCAGGCAGGCAGCCCCAGCATTTT. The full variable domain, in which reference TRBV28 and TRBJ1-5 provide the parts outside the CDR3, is DVKVTQSSRYLVKRTGEKVFLECVQDMDHENMFWYRQDPGLGLRLIYFSYDVKMKEKGDIPEGYSVSREKKERFSLILESASTNQTSMYLCASSLTAPGRQPQHFGDGTRLSIL.

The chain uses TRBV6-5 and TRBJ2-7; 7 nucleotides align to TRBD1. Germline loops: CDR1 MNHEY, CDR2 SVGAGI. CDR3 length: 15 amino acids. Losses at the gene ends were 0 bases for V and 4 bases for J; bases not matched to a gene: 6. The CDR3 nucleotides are TGTGCCAGCAGTTACTCGAGAGGGGGCGAGTACGAGCAGTACGTC. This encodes CASSYSRGGEYEQYV.

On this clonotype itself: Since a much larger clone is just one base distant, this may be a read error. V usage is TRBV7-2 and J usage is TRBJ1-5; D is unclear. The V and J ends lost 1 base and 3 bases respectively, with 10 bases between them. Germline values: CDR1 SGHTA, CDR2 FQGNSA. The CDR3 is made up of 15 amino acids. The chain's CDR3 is CASSLDLGDNQPQHF. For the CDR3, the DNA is TGTGCCAGCAGCTTAGATTTGGGTGACAATCAGCCCCAGCATTTT.

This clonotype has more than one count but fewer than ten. CDR3 in DNA: TGTGCCAGCAGCTCCCCGAGGGCCTATGGCGGCTACACCTTC. Its translation: CASSSPRAYGGYTF. This chain links TRBV11-2 with TRBJ1-2; D call uncertain. Trimming pared 4 bases from V and 8 bases from J, leaving 17 bases between. The CDR3 has 14 residues. Germline CDR1 SGHAT, CDR2 FQNNGV.

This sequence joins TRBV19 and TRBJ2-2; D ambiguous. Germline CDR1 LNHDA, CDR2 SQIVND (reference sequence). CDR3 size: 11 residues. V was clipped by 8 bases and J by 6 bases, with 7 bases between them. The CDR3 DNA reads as TGTGCCAGTGAGACGTCCGGGGAGCTGTTTTTT. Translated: CASETSGELFF.

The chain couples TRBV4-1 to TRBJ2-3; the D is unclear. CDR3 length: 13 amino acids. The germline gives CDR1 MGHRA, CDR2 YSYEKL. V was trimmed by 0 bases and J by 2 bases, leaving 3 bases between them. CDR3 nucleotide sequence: TGCGCCAGCAGCCAAGAGACCACAGATACGCAGTATTTT. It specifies CASSQETTDTQYF.

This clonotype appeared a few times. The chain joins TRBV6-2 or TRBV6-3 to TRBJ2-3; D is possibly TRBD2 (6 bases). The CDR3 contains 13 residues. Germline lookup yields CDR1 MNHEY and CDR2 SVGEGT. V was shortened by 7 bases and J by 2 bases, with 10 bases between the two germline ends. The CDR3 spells CASMAGSTDTQYF. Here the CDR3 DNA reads TGTGCCAGCATGGCGGGATCCACAGATACGCAGTATTTT.